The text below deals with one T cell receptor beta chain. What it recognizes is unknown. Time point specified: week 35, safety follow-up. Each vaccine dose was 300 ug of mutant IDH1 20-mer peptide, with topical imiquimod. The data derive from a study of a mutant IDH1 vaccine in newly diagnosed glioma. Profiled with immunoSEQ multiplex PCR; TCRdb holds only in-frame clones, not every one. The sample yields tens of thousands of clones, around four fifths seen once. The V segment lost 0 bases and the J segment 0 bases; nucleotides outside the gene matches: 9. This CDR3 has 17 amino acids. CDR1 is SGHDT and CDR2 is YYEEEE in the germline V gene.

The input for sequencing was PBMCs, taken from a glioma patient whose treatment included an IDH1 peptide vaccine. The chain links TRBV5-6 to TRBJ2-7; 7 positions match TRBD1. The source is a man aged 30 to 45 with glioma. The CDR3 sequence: CASSLEQGRLRSYEQYF. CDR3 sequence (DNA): TGTGCCAGCAGCTTGGAACAGGGGCGACTTCGCTCCTACGAGCAGTACTTC.